A selection of T cell receptor beta chains follows, all from one sample in a study of T-cell reconstitution after alpha-beta-depleted transplantation in children. TCRdb fed the PCR reads into MiXCR, producing one record per CDR3 protein. The repertoire includes roughly 52,000 distinct CDR3 sequences, under 6% of them detected once, and around 30% sits in the top ten. Sequenced material: PBMCs, mostly from graft donor cells, taken 60 days after TCRalphabeta/CD19-depleted stem cell transplant. The receptors here all came from a female patient aged 2 to 10 who had a stem cell transplant for aplastic anemia, so the T cells may come from the graft donor. Both conserved end residues are part of each CDR3.

>TRBJ2-1|TRBV19
CASSMQLAGDSYNEQFF
>TRBJ2-5|TRBV5-1
CASSLGKMRETQYF
>TRBJ2-4|TRBV12-3/TRBV12-4
CASSLNVGQAKNIQYF
>TRBJ1-2|TRBV7-8
CASSLGAGGSYGYTF
>TRBJ1-1|TRBV5-1
CASSWGVGEGSTEAFF
>TRBJ2-7|TRBV6-1
CASSERAGTSYEQYF
>TRBJ2-3|TRBV5-1
CASSHTDGDTQYF
>TRBJ2-2|TRBV12-3/TRBV12-4
CASSYRLANTGELFF
>TRBJ2-5|TRBV28
CASSLNRDRPRETQYF
>TRBJ2-1|TRBV30
CAWSVRLAGVNEQFF
>TRBJ2-3|TRBV25-1
CASSPQGAQWDTQYF
>TRBJ2-1|TRBV2
CASSVPGQGIHEQFF
>TRBJ2-7|TRBV10-3
CAISESGSSYEQYF
>TRBJ2-1|TRBV9
CASSAGTSFNEQFF
>TRBJ1-1|TRBV6-6
CASSYSDRGLTEAFF
>TRBJ2-7|TRBV28
CASSLSYMVEQYF
>TRBJ2-7|TRBV6-1
CASSNSRTGGDLYEQYF
>TRBJ2-1|TRBV4-2
CASSQDSPSRTYNEQFF
>TRBJ1-1|TRBV6-2/TRBV6-3
CASSWVQATEAFF
>TRBJ2-4|TRBV7-2
CASSLKADRIGVAKNIQYF
>TRBJ1-5|TRBV7-2
CASRWDRDNQPQHF
>TRBJ2-2|TRBV7-2
CASSRDSSGELFF
>TRBJ1-1|TRBV5-6
CASSYGQTLTEAFF
>TRBJ1-2|TRBV20-1
CSARYRNYGYTF
>TRBJ1-2|TRBV15
CATSSRSPYGYTF
>TRBJ2-5|TRBV10-3
CAISELAGVETQYF
>TRBJ1-1|TRBV28
CASSFVTGQTNTEAFF
>TRBJ1-1|TRBV28
CASHESMTSPRTEAFF
>TRBJ2-1|TRBV4-1
CASSQDAIAGREQFF
>TRBJ1-3|TRBV20-1
CSASQQGSGNTIYF
>TRBJ2-2|TRBV7-3
CASSFDRGHGGELFF
>TRBJ2-2|TRBV12-3/TRBV12-4
CASSFTGELFF
>TRBJ2-7|TRBV5-1
CASSRREGYEQYF
>TRBJ2-7|TRBV5-1
CASSLGTSGVEQYF
>TRBJ1-1|TRBV11-1
CSSISLSGGATEAFF
>TRBJ2-7|TRBV7-3
CASSLTGIYEQYF
>TRBJ2-2|TRBV28
CASSKKVLELFF
>TRBJ2-7|TRBV6-2/TRBV6-3
CASSFFSTVEQYF
>TRBJ2-5|TRBV20-1
CSARDGWGAQETQYF
>TRBJ1-2|TRBV3-1
CASSQTGDYGYTF
>TRBJ2-1|TRBV12-3/TRBV12-4
CASSLGTGGDEQFF
>TRBJ1-1|TRBV14
CASSLSGLNTEAFF
>TRBJ2-1|TRBV30
CAWSVQGNEQFF
>TRBJ1-4|TRBV5-1
CASSSDGSYEKLFF
>TRBJ1-1|TRBV4-1
CASSQGGRGKNTEAFF
>TRBJ2-7|TRBV12-3/TRBV12-4
CASTISGSYEQYF
>TRBJ2-2|TRBV28
CASRGRYTGELFF
>TRBJ2-1|TRBV7-6
CASSLALGQGRNEQFF
>TRBJ2-1|TRBV24-1
CATSGTGEWSYNEQFF
>TRBJ2-7|TRBV20-1
CSASWGTRTYEQYF
>TRBJ2-1|TRBV5-1
CASSLEIGSYNEQFF
>TRBJ2-7|TRBV7-2
CASSPRVGAPYEQYF
>TRBJ2-3|TRBV28
CASSPVGADTQYF
>TRBJ1-5|TRBV12-3/TRBV12-4
CASTPGQGADQPQHF
>TRBJ1-4|TRBV28
CASSLPGQGLNEKLFF